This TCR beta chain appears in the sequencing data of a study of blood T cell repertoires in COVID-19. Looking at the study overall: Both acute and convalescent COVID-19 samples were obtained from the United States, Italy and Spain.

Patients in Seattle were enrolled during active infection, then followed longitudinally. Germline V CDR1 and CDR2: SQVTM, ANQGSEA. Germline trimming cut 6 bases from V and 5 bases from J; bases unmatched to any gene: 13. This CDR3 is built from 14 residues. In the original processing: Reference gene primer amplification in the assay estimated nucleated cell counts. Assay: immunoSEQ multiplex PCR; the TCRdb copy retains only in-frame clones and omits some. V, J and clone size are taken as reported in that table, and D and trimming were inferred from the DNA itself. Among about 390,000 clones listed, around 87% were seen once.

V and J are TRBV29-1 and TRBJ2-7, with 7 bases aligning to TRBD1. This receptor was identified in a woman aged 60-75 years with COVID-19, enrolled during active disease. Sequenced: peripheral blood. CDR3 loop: CSVDRQGLDHEQYF. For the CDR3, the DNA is TGCAGCGTAGACCGACAGGGATTGGACCACGAGCAGTACTTC.